Listed here is a single T cell receptor (beta chain). In the same sample, other DNA sequences code for this CDR3. The sample is drawn from a study of shared clonotypes between healthy human individuals. Selected positively for CCR7 and CD45RO-negative, naive CD8 cells excluded terminally differentiated effector memory CD45RA+ cells. Donors comprised only Caucasian adults living in Nashville, Tennessee. TCRdb's copy holds only in-frame clones and misses some; the assay was immunoSEQ multiplex PCR. The sample has roughly 2.1 million clones, just over 90% seen once. With 5 bases clipped from V and 1 base from J, the junction kept 2 bases outside the gene matches. The length of the CDR3 is 13 residues. Germline V CDR1 and CDR2: SGHNT, YENEEA.

The origin of this receptor is a young man in good health. Some clones in this sample may be carry-over from other donors' samples. V usage is TRBV11-3 and J usage is TRBJ2-7; 7 nucleotides agree with TRBD1. Sequencing was carried out using naive CD8+ T cells from PBMCs. DNA for the CDR3: TGTGCCAGCAGCCTGGACAGGTCCTACGAGCAGTACTTC. Its translation: CASSLDRSYEQYF.